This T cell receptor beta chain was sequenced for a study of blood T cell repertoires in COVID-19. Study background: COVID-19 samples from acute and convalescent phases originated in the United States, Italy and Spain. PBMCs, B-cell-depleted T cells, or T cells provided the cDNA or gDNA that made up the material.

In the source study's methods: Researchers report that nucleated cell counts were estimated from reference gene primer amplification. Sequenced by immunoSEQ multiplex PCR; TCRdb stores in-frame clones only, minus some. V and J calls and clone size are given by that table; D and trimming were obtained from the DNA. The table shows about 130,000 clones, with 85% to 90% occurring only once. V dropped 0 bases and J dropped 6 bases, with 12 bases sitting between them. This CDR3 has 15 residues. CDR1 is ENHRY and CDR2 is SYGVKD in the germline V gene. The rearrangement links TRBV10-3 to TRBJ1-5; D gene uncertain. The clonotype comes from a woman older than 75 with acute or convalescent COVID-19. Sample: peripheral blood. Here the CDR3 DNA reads TGTGCCATCAGTGAGTCGAGGGCAGCCGGTCAGCCCCAGCATTTT. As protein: CAISESRAAGQPQHF.